This TCR beta chain was retrieved from a study of blood T cells in healthy people across ages. Then a second PCR, running roughly 7 to 11 cycles, was carried out with a sample-barcoded 5' primer and a J-beta primer mix. MiXCR was run by TCRdb on the 5' RACE reads, yielding one entry per CDR3 protein. The sample shows fewer than 700,000 distinct CDR3 sequences, roughly 48% of them seen only once. This clonotype showed up just once. This CDR3 comprises 16 residues. V was clipped by 5 bases and J by 4 bases, with 19 bases between them. Germline assignment: CDR1 MGHRA and CDR2 YSYEKL. The TCR originated in a man aged 80 or over in good health. Sequenced material: blood. V usage is TRBV4-1 and J usage is TRBJ2-3; D is possibly TRBD2 (6 bases). The CDR3 sequence is CASSSRGPTSPDTQYF. CDR3 in DNA: TGCGCCAGCAGCTCGCGGGGACCCACATCCCCAGATACGCAGTATTTT.